This T cell receptor beta chain derives from a study of T cells in Graves' hyperthyroidism and ophthalmopathy. These patients, aged 18 to 65, had recently diagnosed hyperthyroidism lasting under 2 months. Exclusion of a patient resulted from uncontrolled infection, other autoimmune disease, pregnancy or lactation. RNA transcripts served as the template for amplifying TCR beta CDR3 regions. Initially, a first-round RT-PCR of the TCR CDR3 employed the HTBI primer set. Each CDR3 protein is one row after TCRdb ran MiXCR on the multiplex PCR reads. The table records 600,000 or so distinct CDR3 sequences, about 43% of them present only once. J was trimmed by 4 bases and V by 11 bases; bases with no gene match: 15. Germline-derived CDR1 and CDR2 are KGHDR and SFDVKD. The CDR3 extends over 15 amino acids. In regard to this clonotype: What it recognizes is unknown.

Broader study findings: From stable hyperthyroidism, ophthalmopathy was separated by a 13 V-J model.

V usage is TRBV24-1 and J usage is TRBJ2-5; TRBD2 agrees at 7 bases. The source is a woman aged 18-29 years with Graves' hyperthyroidism. The sequenced sample was peripheral blood or thyroid tissue (not recorded which). The CDR3 sequence: CASRSEAGSGETQYF. As DNA, the CDR3 is TGTGCCAGCCGGTCGGAAGCGGGATCGGGAGAGACCCAGTACTTC.